The T cell receptor (beta chain) under discussion was sequenced for a study of T-cell reconstitution after alpha-beta-depleted transplantation in children. Study observations and caveats: T cells produced anew were the main source of T-cell counts and diversity one year after transplant. Day-60 TCRbeta diversity that was high in some patients was derived from surviving recipient T cells and thymic progenitors. Reportedly, alpha-beta T cells present about two months post-transplant originated from several hundred expanded clones of graft origin.

From germline, CDR1 is SGHTA and CDR2 FQGNSA. This CDR3 comprises 15 residues. With 1 base removed from V and 3 bases from J, the gap between germline ends came to 10 bases. This clonotype was observed a handful of times. Its antigen is currently unknown. Using unique molecular identifiers, the investigators prepared the TCRbeta library. TCRdb reanalysed the PCR reads using MiXCR and keeps one entry per CDR3 protein. Of about 830,000 distinct CDR3 sequences listed, about 15% were seen once; the top ten hold about 5%. The chain joins TRBV7-2 to TRBJ1-5, with D tentatively TRBD1 (6 bases). This clonotype was sampled from a male patient younger than 18 who had a stem cell transplant for acute lymphoblastic leukemia, so the T cells may come from the graft donor. The sample was PBMCs, mostly from graft donor cells, taken 360 days after TCRalphabeta/CD19-depleted stem cell transplant. The CDR3 bases are TGTGCCAGCAGCTTAGGGGGGCATTACAATCAGCCCCAGCATTTT. It specifies CASSLGGHYNQPQHF.